The 27 T cell receptor beta chains below come from one sample, sequenced in a study of cytomegalovirus exposure and HLA in healthy donors. The PCR had 60 Vbeta and 13 Jbeta primers. TCRdb's copy holds only in-frame clones and misses some; the assay was immunoSEQ multiplex PCR. The table records 150,000 or so clones, approximately 80% of them present only once. Sequenced sample: PBMCs. These receptors were taken from a woman aged 45-60 years in good health and CMV-seropositive.

The chain carries TRBV11-2 and TRBJ2-1; 7 bases match TRBD2. This CDR3 contains 14 residues. Germline V lookup: CDR1 SGHAT, CDR2 FQNNGV. Trimming removed 1 base from V and 7 bases from J; junction bases left unmatched: 4. CDR3 residues: CASSLGGGPNEQFF. The CDR3 coding sequence is TGTGCCAGCAGCTTAGGGGGAGGGCCAAATGAGCAGTTCTTC. The full variable domain, its missing parts supplied by reference TRBV11-2 and TRBJ2-1, is EAGVAQSPRYKIIEKRQSVAFWCNPISGHATLYWYQQILGQGPKLLIQFQNNGVVDDSQLPKDRFSAERLKGVDSTLKIQPAKLEDSAVYLCASSLGGGPNEQFFGPGTRLTVL.

The V call is TRBV21-1, the J call TRBJ2-7; the table assigns TRBD1, which was not confirmed against the DNA. TRBV21-1 is listed as a pseudogene. The CDR3 runs 16 residues. CDR3 loop: CASSTVGDRTQGEQYF. CDR3 bases: TGTGCCAGCAGCACCGTGGGGGACAGGACGCAGGGCGAGCAGTACTTC.

This clone was counted between two and nine times. The chain uses TRBV6-6 and TRBJ2-7; D remains unclear. With 4 bases removed from V and 5 bases from J, the gap between germline ends came to 15 bases. Germline CDR1 is MNHNY and CDR2 is SVGAGI (reference sequence). The CDR3 is made up of 14 amino acids. The CDR3 DNA sequence: TGTGCCAGCAGTTCCCCCCTCGAGGCTAACGAGCAGTACTTC. Translation gives CASSSPLEANEQYF.

This chain links TRBV5-1 with TRBJ1-2; TRBD1 aligns across 7 bases. There are 15 residues in the CDR3. CDR1 is SGHRS, CDR2 YFSETQ, per germline. The ends lost 3 bases at V and 0 bases at J; junction bases unmatched: 5. The CDR3 is CASSSRTGPNYGYTF. In DNA form, the CDR3 reads TGCGCCAGCAGCTCCCGGACAGGCCCTAACTATGGCTACACCTTC.

Written as DNA, the CDR3 is TGTGCCAGCAGTCGGACAGGGAACGAGCAGTACTTC. It yields the protein CASSRTGNEQYF. The chain has TRBV28 and TRBJ2-7; 8 bases fit TRBD1. The CDR3 runs 12 residues. Germline assignment: CDR1 MDHEN and CDR2 SYDVKM. V trimming: 5 bases; J trimming: 5 bases; junction bases outside the gene matches: 2.

The chain uses TRBV9 and TRBJ1-4; the match to TRBD1 covers 9 bases. Germline V gives CDR1 SGDLS, CDR2 YYNGEE. Trimming removed 3 bases from V and 6 bases from J; junction bases left unmatched: 6. The CDR3 extends over 15 amino acids. Here the CDR3 reads CASSETTGGYEKLFF. The CDR3 nucleotides are TGTGCCAGCAGCGAGACGACAGGGGGTTATGAAAAACTGTTTTTT.

The genes are TRBV19 and TRBJ2-7; TRBD1 matches at 9 bases. J gave up 2 bases and V 7 bases, and 12 bases lay outside the gene matches. Germline V CDR1 and CDR2: LNHDA, SQIVND (reference sequence). The CDR3 contains 16 residues. The DNA for the CDR3 is TGTGCCAGTAAAGGGACAGGGTACACCACGGCCTACGAGCAGTACTTC. This gives the protein CASKGTGYTTAYEQYF.

The CDR3 DNA is TGTGCCAGCAGTGCAAGGGACAGAACTGAAGCTTTCTTT. Its protein is CASSARDRTEAFF. J is TRBJ1-1 and V is TRBV28; 7 bases are a match to TRBD1. V lost 5 bases and J lost 5; bases outside the gene matches: 5. Germline values: CDR1 MDHEN, CDR2 SYDVKM. The CDR3 loop spans 13 amino acids.

The CDR3 DNA is TGTGCCAGCACCCAGGACAGGCTGTTGGATACGCAGTATTTT. Its protein product is CASTQDRLLDTQYF. The rearrangement joins TRBV6-5 to TRBJ2-3; 7 nucleotides agree with TRBD1. Trimming took 7 bases from V and 6 from J; bases not matched to a gene: 10. CDR1 MNHEY and CDR2 SVGAGI come from the germline V gene. This CDR3 region has 14 residues.

J is TRBJ1-2 and V is TRBV10-3, with 7 nucleotides matching TRBD1. V dropped 3 bases and J dropped 4; count of bases not matched to a gene: 8. The germline V gene has CDR1 ENHRY and CDR2 SYGVKD. This CDR3 region has 15 residues. CDR3 protein: CAISEPPTGIYGYTF. DNA for the CDR3: TGTGCCATCAGTGAACCCCCGACAGGGATCTATGGCTACACCTTC.

The chain employs TRBV7-9 and TRBJ2-5, with TRBD2 identical over 10 bases. This CDR3 has 16 residues. V shed 4 bases, J shed 1 base, and the junction held 6 bases outside the gene matches. Germline CDR1 and CDR2: SEHNR and FQNEAQ (reference sequence). CDR3 region: CASSSEVAGGQETQYF. The CDR3 coding sequence is TGTGCCAGCAGCTCAGAGGTAGCGGGGGGCCAAGAGACCCAGTACTTC.

The chain recombines TRBV9 with TRBJ1-1; D unresolved. The CDR3 extends over 13 amino acids. The germline gives CDR1 SGDLS, CDR2 YYNGEE. Trimming shortened V by 2 bases and J by 1 base, and 6 bases separated the two germline ends. CDR3 sequence (DNA): TGTGCCAGCAGCGTGGAGGGGAACACTGAAGCTTTCTTT. It specifies CASSVEGNTEAFF.

The CDR3 nucleotides are TGTGCCAGCAGCTTAGTTACCAGGGATAGCTCTGGGGCCAACGTCCTGACTTTC. Its translation: CASSLVTRDSSGANVLTF. The V and J genes are TRBV7-2 and TRBJ2-6, with D possibly matching TRBD1 (5 bases). The CDR3 totals 18 residues. Trimming took 1 base from V and 0 from J, leaving 13 bases between them. From germline, CDR1 is SGHTA and CDR2 FQGNSA.

Worth noting for this clone: At one end, the junction sequence differs from germline, possibly due to a read error. The CDR3 spells CASSPSPRGGPTDTQYF. CDR3 DNA sequence: TGTGCTAGCAGCCCCTCCCCGAGGGGGGGCCCGACAGATACGCAGTATTTT. This sequence joins TRBV7-7 and TRBJ2-3, with D perhaps TRBD2 (7 bases). The length of the CDR3 is 17 residues. CDR1 is SSHAT and CDR2 is FNYEAQ in the germline V gene (reference sequence).

In this sample, this clone turned up a few times. The chain has TRBV5-1 and TRBJ2-3; TRBD1 is a possible D gene (5 bases). Trimming left V 4 bases short and J 0 bases short, with 6 bases between. This CDR3 has 13 residues. Germline CDR1 reads SGHRS; CDR2 reads YFSETQ. The CDR3 bases are TGCGCCAGCAGCACAGGCAGCACAGATACGCAGTATTTT. Translating it yields CASSTGSTDTQYF.

The gene calls are TRBV28 and TRBJ2-1, with 9 nucleotides matching TRBD2. The CDR3 covers 16 residues. Germline CDR1 is MDHEN and CDR2 is SYDVKM. Unmatched junction bases numbered 9, after V lost 3 bases and J lost 6 bases. The CDR3 here is CASSFPRGGRGNEQFF. CDR3 coding DNA: TGTGCCAGCAGTTTCCCGCGGGGGGGCCGGGGCAATGAGCAGTTCTTC.

The genes are TRBV18 and TRBJ1-2; 8 bases are shared with TRBD1. Germline lookup yields CDR1 KGHSH and CDR2 LQKENI. Trimming removed 3 bases from V and 6 bases from J; junction bases left unmatched: 3. The CDR3 has 13 amino acids. The CDR3, as DNA: TGTGCCAGCTCACCCACAGGGGGGGATGGCTACACCTTC. It yields the protein CASSPTGGDGYTF.

V usage is TRBV5-1 and J usage is TRBJ1-1, with TRBD1 matching 8 bases. J gave up 2 bases and V 3 bases, and 6 bases lay outside the gene matches. Germline CDR1 is SGHRS and CDR2 is YFSETQ. This CDR3 spans 15 amino acids. CDR3 DNA: TGCGCCAGCAGCTCGTTGGGACAGGCCAACACTGAAGCTTTCTTT. This translates into CASSSLGQANTEAFF.

J is TRBJ2-3 and V is TRBV7-9; 9 nucleotides match TRBD1. Germline V gene data show CDR1 as SEHNR and CDR2 as FQNEAQ (reference sequence). The CDR3 contains 17 residues. J gave up 1 base and V 4 bases, and 9 bases lay outside the gene matches. The CDR3 reads CASSSLGGQGGTDTQYF. CDR3 in DNA: TGTGCCAGCAGCTCCCTGGGGGGACAGGGTGGCACAGATACGCAGTATTTT.

The chain combines TRBV10-3 with TRBJ2-2, with 9 nucleotides matching TRBD1. This CDR3 comprises 14 residues. J lost 2 bases, V lost 8 bases, and 3 bases had no gene match. The germline gives CDR1 ENHRY, CDR2 SYGVKD. CDR3 sequence reads: CAIRDRVNTGELFF. CDR3 coding DNA: TGTGCCATCCGGGACAGGGTAAACACCGGGGAGCTGTTTTTT.

The gene calls are TRBV5-1 and TRBJ1-2, with TRBD1 matching 9 bases. V trimming: 4 bases; J trimming: 2 bases; junction bases outside the gene matches: 6. Germline V gene lookup returns CDR1 SGHRS and CDR2 YFSETQ. CDR3 length: 15 amino acids. CDR3: CASSTGQGENYGYTF. CDR3 in DNA: TGCGCCAGCAGCACGGGACAGGGTGAAAACTATGGCTACACCTTC.

The genes are TRBV5-6 and TRBJ2-7, with D possibly TRBD1 on 7 matching bases. Germline CDR1 SGHDT, CDR2 YYEEEE. Trimming cost V 4 bases and J 3 bases, with 17 bases left between them. This CDR3 comprises 15 residues. The CDR3 DNA reads as TGTGCCAGCAGCCCCGGAGGAGGGGGCCTCTACGAGCAGTACTTC. As protein: CASSPGGGGLYEQYF.

The genes are TRBV4-3 and TRBJ1-2, with D possibly matching TRBD1 (5 bases). The CDR3 length is 16 residues. The germline V and J ends were trimmed by 0 bases and 6 bases, with 17 bases remaining between them. CDR1 is LGHNA, CDR2 YSLEER, per germline. The CDR3 spells CASSQDFQGATDGYTF. CDR3 nucleotide sequence: TGCGCCAGCAGCCAAGACTTTCAAGGGGCCACGGATGGCTACACCTTC.

Note on this clone: This same CDR3 is encoded by further DNA sequences in the sample. V is TRBV29-1 and J is TRBJ1-1; the D is unclear. V was trimmed by 7 bases and J by 5 bases, leaving 11 bases between them. The CDR3 has 11 residues. In germline, CDR1 is SQVTM, CDR2 ANQGSEA. This chain's CDR3 is CSGRYQTEAFF. As DNA, the CDR3 is TGCAGCGGGAGATATCAAACTGAAGCTTTCTTT.

The chain links TRBV5-1 to TRBJ2-3, with TRBD1 matching over 9 bases. The CDR3 length is 16 residues. Unmatched junction bases numbered 5, after V lost 3 bases and J lost 0 bases. The germline V gene encodes CDR1 SGHRS and CDR2 YFSETQ. CDR3 amino acids: CASSSGQGSSTDTQYF. The CDR3 DNA reads TGCGCCAGCAGCTCGGGACAGGGCTCTAGCACAGATACGCAGTATTTT.

This rearrangement joins TRBV7-9 to TRBJ1-1, with TRBD1 matching over 7 bases. V lost 5 bases, J lost 3 bases, and 9 bases stayed unmatched. Germline values: CDR1 SEHNR, CDR2 FQNEAQ (reference sequence). The CDR3 is 15 residues long. The CDR3 reads CASSQGDRDYTEAFF. CDR3 bases: TGTGCCAGCAGCCAGGGGGACAGAGATTACACTGAAGCTTTCTTT.

Written as DNA, the CDR3 is TGTGCCAGCAGTACCCGGGACAGTTCTGGGGCCAACGTCCTGACTTTC. Its translation is CASSTRDSSGANVLTF. The chain combines TRBV27 with TRBJ2-6, with 7 bases matching TRBD1. The V gene end was trimmed by 5 bases and the J gene end by 1 base; junction bases not matched to a gene: 5. This CDR3 has 16 amino acids. Per germline, CDR1 MNHEY and CDR2 SMNVEV (reference sequence).